These 10 T cell receptor beta chains came from one sample sequenced in a study of blood T cell repertoires in COVID-19 (dated by TCRdb to the early 2020s). Preparation of the library involved the immunoSEQ multiplex PCR assay. This is the immuneACCESS table as TCRdb keeps it, with only in-frame sequences that have V and J called. A part of the clones is gone; compared with another copy, unresolved V genes explain less than half, and the rest is unexplained. In all, the sample holds 100,000 to 150,000 clones, and 85% of those were seen once. Roughly 6.7% of the sample goes to the ten largest clones. Sequenced: peripheral blood. These TCRs come from an elderly man with active or convalescent COVID-19.

J is TRBJ1-2 and V is TRBV10-1; tentatively, D is TRBD1 (6 bases). Trimming shortened V by 4 bases and J by 1 base, and 16 bases separated the two germline ends. CDR3 length: 16 amino acids. CDR1 is WNHNN, CDR2 SYGVQD, per germline (reference sequence). For the CDR3, the DNA is TGCGCCAGCAGTGGTGGACAGACGGGCCATAACTATGGCTACACCTTC. Translation: CASSGGQTGHNYGYTF.

CDR3 residues: CSARGSETQYF. CDR3 coding DNA: TGCAGCGCCAGGGGTTCGGAGACCCAGTACTTC. The genes are TRBV29-1 and TRBJ2-5; a possible D gene is TRBD1 (6 bases). The CDR3 totals 11 residues. Per germline, CDR1 SQVTM and CDR2 ANQGSEA. V lost 7 bases and J 5 bases, leaving 11 bases between the germline ends.

This clone was seen only once. The chain uses TRBV28 and TRBJ1-1; 10 positions match TRBD1. The CDR3 contains 15 residues. The V gene end was trimmed by 7 bases and the J gene end by 5 bases; junction bases not matched to a gene: 10. From germline, CDR1 is MDHEN and CDR2 SYDVKM. The chain's CDR3 is CASTLGDRGMTEAFF. CDR3 coding DNA: TGTGCCAGCACCTTAGGGGACAGGGGTATGACTGAAGCTTTCTTT.

V gene TRBV7-7 combines with J gene TRBJ1-3; D uncertain. CDR1 is SSHAT and CDR2 is FNYEAQ in the germline V gene (reference sequence). Trimming pared 0 bases from V and 0 bases from J, leaving 6 bases between. CDR3 size: 15 residues. In DNA, the CDR3 is TGTGCCAGCAGCTTAGCCGCCAGCTCTGGAAACACCATATATTTT. Protein product: CASSLAASSGNTIYF.

The CDR3 bases are TGTGCCAGCAGTTGGACAGGGGGTTCCTACGAGCAGTACTTC. Its protein product is CASSWTGGSYEQYF. This rearrangement joins TRBV3-1 (or the pseudogene TRBV3-2) to TRBJ2-7; TRBD1 agrees at 10 bases. The J segment lost 1 base and the V segment lost 6 bases, leaving 3 bases of the junction unmatched. The CDR3 totals 14 residues. CDR1 is LGHDT, CDR2 YNNKEL, per germline (reference sequence).

The count of this clone is one. This rearrangement joins TRBV30 to TRBJ1-4; 7 bases map to TRBD1. The CDR3 is 16 residues long. V was clipped by 3 bases and J by 3 bases; unmatched bases: 10. Per the germline V gene, CDR1 is GTSNPN and CDR2 is SVGIG (reference sequence). The CDR3 spells CAWSHLGGASNEKLFF. The CDR3 DNA reads as TGTGCCTGGAGCCACCTAGGGGGCGCATCTAATGAAAAACTGTTTTTT. Based on the CDR3 plus reference TRBV30 and TRBJ1-4, the full variable domain is SQTIHQWPATLVQPVGSPLSLECTVEGTSNPNLYWYRQAAGRGLQLLFYSVGIGQISSEVPQNLSASRPQDRQFILSSKKLLLSDSGFYLCAWSHLGGASNEKLFFGSGTQLSVL.

The chain employs TRBV4-3 and TRBJ2-2, with D possibly being TRBD1 (6 bases). Trimming cost V 3 bases and J 2 bases, with 7 bases left between them. CDR1 is LGHNA and CDR2 is YSLEER in the germline V gene. This CDR3 is 14 amino acids long. CDR3 region: CASSQTGNTGELFF. DNA for the CDR3: TGCGCCAGCAGCCAGACAGGAAACACCGGGGAGCTGTTTTTT.

This sequence joins TRBV29-1 and TRBJ1-2, with a tentative D call TRBD1 (5 bases). Per the germline V gene, CDR1 is SQVTM and CDR2 is ANQGSEA. The V end lost 2 bases, the J end lost 1 base, and 5 bases lay between the germline ends. The CDR3 sequence is 12 residues long. The CDR3 coding sequence is TGCAGCGTTGAAAGGGGTAACTATGGCTACACCTTC. Translated, it gives CSVERGNYGYTF.

The chain combines TRBV28 with TRBJ2-5, with a tentative D call TRBD2 (5 bases). This CDR3 is built from 13 residues. Germline CDR1 and CDR2: MDHEN and SYDVKM. V gave up 6 bases and J gave up 4 bases, with 12 bases separating them. The CDR3 DNA is TGTGCCAGCAGGAGGGCAGGTTCAGAGACCCAGTACTTC. This codes for CASRRAGSETQYF.

This rearrangement joins TRBV7-6 to TRBJ2-3; D is uncertain. This CDR3 is built from 12 residues. Trimming removed 1 base from V and 6 bases from J, with 5 bases in between. CDR1 is SGHVS, CDR2 FNYEAQ, per germline. CDR3 protein: CASSLGADTQYF. As DNA, the CDR3 is TGTGCCAGCAGCTTAGGAGCGGATACGCAGTATTTT.